These 19 T cell receptor beta chains originate from one sample sequenced in a study of technical replicates of blood from a few donors. The data were produced by immunoSEQ multiplex PCR, yet TCRdb's version contains in-frame clones alone and is incomplete. In the table there are some 70,000 clones, 95% to 98% of which are singletons. The sequencing sample was made of T cells isolated from PBMCs. Source of these receptors: a human donor in good health.

J is TRBJ2-7 and V is TRBV4-1, with D maybe TRBD2 (5 bases). The CDR3 length is 16 residues. Between the trimmed V and J ends, which lost 0 bases and 3 bases, there was a span of 15 bases. Germline CDR1 MGHRA, CDR2 YSYEKL. CDR3 coding DNA: TGCGCCAGCAGCCAAGAGTCTAGCCCGAGACTCTACGAGCAGTACTTC. Translating it yields CASSQESSPRLYEQYF.

This sequence joins TRBV9 and TRBJ2-3; the D gene is possibly TRBD2 (6 bases). The CDR3 runs 15 residues. Germline loops: CDR1 SGDLS, CDR2 YYNGEE. The V and J ends lost 4 bases and 2 bases respectively, with 14 bases between them. CDR3 DNA sequence: TGTGCCAGCAGCCAATATAGCGGACTCACAGATACGCAGTATTTT. As protein: CASSQYSGLTDTQYF.

The V gene is TRBV30, the J gene TRBJ2-4; no reliable D call. Per the germline V gene, CDR1 is GTSNPN and CDR2 is SVGIG (reference sequence). The CDR3 covers 14 residues. Trimming removed 0 bases from V and 6 bases from J, with 12 bases in between. This CDR3 is CAWSVGASGNIQYF. The CDR3 coding sequence is TGTGCCTGGAGTGTAGGTGCCTCGGGAAACATTCAGTACTTC.

CDR3 DNA: TGTGCCAGCAGTTTATGGCCCCTCCCGACAGGGGGCGATGGCTACACCTTC. It encodes CASSLWPLPTGGDGYTF. The chain has TRBV28 and TRBJ1-2, with 10 bases that match TRBD1. The V gene end was trimmed by 0 bases and the J gene end by 6 bases; junction bases not matched to a gene: 10. There are 17 residues in the CDR3. Germline V gives CDR1 MDHEN, CDR2 SYDVKM.

This chain joins TRBV10-3 and TRBJ2-7, with 8 bases that match TRBD2. From germline, CDR1 is ENHRY and CDR2 SYGVKD. The trim removed 3 bases at V and 4 bases at J, leaving 5 bases unmatched. This CDR3 region has 14 residues. CDR3 DNA sequence: TGTGCCATCAGTGAAGGCGGGAGGATATACGAGCAGTACTTC. This gives the protein CAISEGGRIYEQYF.

The V and J genes are TRBV15 and TRBJ1-1; D remains ambiguous. V was trimmed by 3 bases and J by 3 bases, leaving 11 bases between them. Germline V gene lookup returns CDR1 LNHNV and CDR2 YYDKDF (reference sequence). This CDR3 comprises 14 residues. CDR3 DNA: TGTGCCACCAGCAGCGAAAGGAGTCACACTGAAGCTTTCTTT. It is translated as CATSSERSHTEAFF.

CDR3 region: CASSPPSGRRDTGELFF. Written as DNA, the CDR3 is TGTGCCAGCTCACCACCGAGCGGAAGACGTGACACCGGGGAGCTGTTTTTT. This sequence joins TRBV18 and TRBJ2-2, with D possibly matching TRBD2 (5 bases). The length of the CDR3 is 17 residues. Germline V CDR1 and CDR2: KGHSH, LQKENI. Trimming stripped 0 bases from V and 3 bases from J, with 14 bases between.

The chain couples TRBV5-1 to TRBJ1-5; D is uncertain. The germline V and J ends were trimmed by 0 bases and 3 bases, with 7 bases remaining between them. CDR3 length equals 14 residues. Per the germline V gene, CDR1 is SGHRS and CDR2 is YFSETQ. CDR3 in DNA: TGCGCCAGCAGCTTGGGAGGCATCAATCAGCCCCAGCATTTT. It codes for CASSLGGINQPQHF.

The chain joins TRBV12-5 to TRBJ2-5; a possible D gene is TRBD2 (6 bases). Per germline, CDR1 LGHNT and CDR2 FRNRAP. V was cut by 2 bases and J by 5 bases, with 18 bases left in between. The CDR3 sequence is 16 residues long. The CDR3, as DNA: TGTGCTAGTGGTTTGCCCTGGGACCGGGAGATGGAGACCCAGTACTTC. It is translated as CASGLPWDREMETQYF.

The chain is built from TRBV7-9 and TRBJ1-3; D uncertain. This CDR3 is built from 13 residues. V lost 5 bases and J lost 0, with 5 bases in between. The V gene's germline CDR1 is SEHNR and CDR2 FQNEAQ (reference sequence). CDR3 nucleotide sequence: TGTGCCAGCAGCCACAGCTCTGGAAACACCATATATTTT. This encodes CASSHSSGNTIYF.

The V gene is TRBV5-5, the J gene TRBJ1-3; D is perhaps TRBD1 (6 bases). Trimming shortened V by 0 bases and J by 4 bases, and 8 bases separated the two germline ends. The CDR3 is made up of 14 amino acids. Germline V gene data show CDR1 as SGHKS and CDR2 as YYEKEE (reference sequence). CDR3 amino acids: CASSLEGTGNTIYF. The CDR3 region has the DNA TGTGCCAGCAGCTTGGAGGGGACAGGAAACACCATATATTTT.

This clone showed up just once. The V gene is TRBV27, the J gene TRBJ1-4; D not certain. Germline assignment: CDR1 MNHEY and CDR2 SMNVEV (reference sequence). The germline V and J ends were trimmed by 3 bases and 10 bases, with 12 bases remaining between them. The CDR3 contains 13 residues. The CDR3 sequence is CASSFDGEGKLFF. The CDR3 nucleotides are TGTGCCAGCAGTTTTGATGGGGAGGGAAAACTGTTTTTT.

The chain has TRBV4-2 and TRBJ2-7; no firm D call. Trimming removed 3 bases from V and 0 bases from J, with 12 bases in between. This CDR3 spans 15 amino acids. In germline, CDR1 is LGHNA, CDR2 YNFKEQ. The CDR3 bases are TGTGCCAGCAGCCAGCCAGGTGATCACTCCTACGAGCAGTACTTC. Translation: CASSQPGDHSYEQYF.

The CDR3 loop reads CASSMDDRSFNYGYTF. The CDR3 region has the DNA TGTGCCAGTAGTATGGACGACAGGTCTTTTAACTATGGCTACACCTTC. The chain is built from TRBV19 and TRBJ1-2; maybe TRBD1 (6 bases). With 3 bases removed from V and 1 base from J, the gap between germline ends came to 15 bases. This CDR3 spans 16 amino acids. Germline CDR1 LNHDA, CDR2 SQIVND (reference sequence). Full variable domain (outside the CDR3, taken from reference TRBV19 and TRBJ1-2): DGGITQSPKYLFRKEGQNVTLSCEQNLNHDAMYWYRQDPGQGLRLIYYSQIVNDFQKGDIAEGYSVSREKKESFPLTVTSAQKNPTAFYLCASSMDDRSFNYGYTFGSGTRLTVV.

The rearrangement joins TRBV2 to TRBJ1-5; no reliable D call. This CDR3 contains 11 residues. Germline assignment: CDR1 SNHLY and CDR2 FYNNEI. The V and J ends lost 6 bases and 4 bases respectively, with 4 bases between them. The CDR3 spells CASSQNQPQHF. In DNA form, the CDR3 reads TGTGCCAGCAGCCAAAATCAGCCCCAGCATTTT.

The genes are TRBV29-1 and TRBJ2-1; 8 bases map to TRBD2. CDR3 length: 15 residues. The junction had 7 bases not matched to a gene; V was cut back by 2 bases and J by 4 bases. The germline V gene encodes CDR1 SQVTM and CDR2 ANQGSEA. The DNA for the CDR3 is TGCAGCGTTGAACACACTAGCGGCAAGTACAATGAGCAGTTCTTC. Translated, it gives CSVEHTSGKYNEQFF.

V and J are TRBV28 and TRBJ2-2, with 9 bases aligning to TRBD1. The V and J ends lost 7 bases and 5 bases, in that order; junction bases with no gene match: 8. CDR1 and CDR2 from the germline V gene are MDHEN and SYDVKM. The CDR3 contains 15 residues. The CDR3 spells CASTWDREVTGELFF. The CDR3 DNA follows: TGTGCCAGCACTTGGGACAGGGAAGTGACCGGGGAGCTGTTTTTT.

CDR3 in amino acids: CASSYSTSNQPQHF. CDR3 DNA: TGTGCCAGCAGTTACTCGACATCTAATCAGCCCCAGCATTTT. The gene calls are TRBV6-6 and TRBJ1-5, with D hard to call. The germline V and J ends were trimmed by 0 bases and 4 bases, with 7 bases remaining between them. The CDR3 contains 14 residues. Germline V lookup: CDR1 MNHNY, CDR2 SVGAGI (reference sequence).

The chain recombines TRBV4-1 with TRBJ2-3, with 11 bases lining up with TRBD2. The CDR3 contains 15 residues. CDR1 MGHRA and CDR2 YSYEKL come from the germline V gene. The trim removed 5 bases at V and 5 bases at J, leaving 6 bases unmatched. CDR3 DNA: TGCGCCAGCAGCTTGGGACTAGCGGATGGAGATACGCAGTATTTT. Translated, it gives CASSLGLADGDTQYF.